The rows below give T cell receptor beta chains drawn from one sample of a study of T cell responses to AZD1222 COVID-19 vaccine. Profiling relied on immunoSEQ multiplex PCR, and the TCRdb table lists in-frame clones only, not all of them. Of 85,000 to 120,000 clones in the sample, more than 70% were seen once. The sequencing used peripheral blood, collected on day 0 of AZD1222 vaccination. The receptors originated from an adult in good health. Both conserved end residues are part of each CDR3. The D gene is left open where the match is weak. The size of a clone is reported for some rows only, either as once, few or many, or as a class for expanded clones.

CASSFGGQRGGRGTQYF	TGTGCCAGCAGCTTCGGTGGGCAGCGGGGGGGCCGCGGGACCCAGTACTTC	.	TRBD2	TRBV5-4	TRBJ2-5
CASMVNLGTEAFF	TGTGCCAGCATGGTTAATCTTGGGACTGAAGCTTTCTTT	.	.	TRBV12-3/TRBV12-4	TRBJ1-1
CASTQGGFLYGYTF	TGTGCCAGTACCCAAGGTGGGTTTCTCTATGGCTACACCTTC	.	.	TRBV19	TRBJ1-2
CASSPRQSNTEAFF	TGTGCCAGCAGCCCAAGACAGTCTAACACTGAAGCTTTCTTT	.	.	TRBV7-2	TRBJ1-1
CASSQMGGQSYGYTF	TGTGCCAGCAGCCAAATGGGGGGACAGAGCTATGGCTACACCTTC	.	TRBD1	TRBV3-1/TRBV3-2	TRBJ1-2
CASSQKPGQPQHF	TGTGCCAGCAGCCAAAAACCGGGACAGCCCCAGCATTTT	.	.	TRBV7-9	TRBJ1-5
CATSSGGSSGANVLTF	TGTGCCACCAGCAGTGGTGGCAGCTCTGGGGCCAACGTCCTGACTTTC	.	.	TRBV15	TRBJ2-6
CASSTGLDNEQFF	TGCGCCAGCAGCACCGGACTAGACAATGAGCAGTTCTTC	.	TRBD2	TRBV5-1	TRBJ2-1
CASSKTNSYEQYF	TGTGCCAGCAGCAAAACCAACTCCTACGAGCAGTACTTC	.	.	TRBV28	TRBJ2-7
CASSQAGGLYNSPLHF	TGTGCCAGCAGCCAAGCCGGGGGGCTCTATAATTCACCCCTCCACTTT	.	.	TRBV3-1/TRBV3-2	TRBJ1-6
CASSVFGQGEGYTF	TGCGCCAGCAGCGTATTCGGACAGGGGGAAGGCTACACCTTC	.	TRBD1	TRBV5-1	TRBJ1-2
CASSRGEGRSTEAFF	TGTGCCAGCTCAAGGGGGGAGGGTCGGAGCACTGAAGCTTTCTTT	.	.	TRBV18	TRBJ1-1
CASSLSTRNTGELFF	TGTGCCAGCAGCTTATCCACCCGGAACACCGGGGAGCTGTTTTTT	few	.	TRBV7-9	TRBJ2-2
CATSDGGTAKNIQYF	TGTGCCACCAGTGATGGAGGGACGGCCAAAAACATTCAGTACTTC	.	.	TRBV24-1	TRBJ2-4
CASRATGPNTEAFF	TGTGCCAGCAGAGCCACAGGCCCGAACACTGAAGCTTTCTTT	.	.	TRBV6-5	TRBJ1-1
CASSLGIQDGYTF	TGTGCCAGCAGCTTGGGAATTCAGGATGGCTACACCTTC	.	.	TRBV5-6	TRBJ1-2
CASRRQGHTEAFF	TGTGCCAGCAGACGACAGGGGCACACTGAAGCTTTCTTT	.	TRBD1	TRBV5-8	TRBJ1-1
CASRRTGGSGNTIYF	TGTGCCAGCAGACGAACAGGGGGCTCTGGAAACACCATATATTTT	.	TRBD1	TRBV14	TRBJ1-3
CASSLDYGDEQFF	TGTGCCAGCAGCTTAGACTACGGGGATGAGCAGTTCTTC	few	.	TRBV11-2	TRBJ2-1
CASSYSNRQGNTEAFF	TGTGCCAGCAGTTACTCGAATCGACAGGGGAACACTGAAGCTTTCTTT	.	TRBD1	TRBV6-5	TRBJ1-1
CATSRDVAGRDTQYF	TGTGCCACCAGCAGAGATGTAGCGGGAAGGGATACGCAGTATTTT	.	TRBD2	TRBV15	TRBJ2-3
CASSHRGVGSNQPQHF	TGTGCCAGCAGCCATAGAGGTGTAGGGAGCAATCAGCCCCAGCATTTT	few	.	TRBV28	TRBJ1-5
CASSYSRDRGNQPQHF	TGTGCCAGCAGTTACTCGAGGGACAGGGGCAATCAGCCCCAGCATTTT	few	TRBD1	TRBV6-6	TRBJ1-5
CASSFRPDGGSQVQPQHF	TGTGCCAGCAGCTTTCGGCCGGATGGGGGCTCCCAGGTTCAGCCCCAGCATTTT	.	.	TRBV7-8	TRBJ1-5
CASVNQGAKNIQYF	TGTGCCAGTGTCAATCAGGGGGCCAAAAACATTCAGTACTTC	once	.	TRBV19	TRBJ2-4
CASSFGGDYEQYF	TGTGCCAGCAGTTTTGGGGGAGACTACGAGCAGTACTTC	.	.	TRBV12-3/TRBV12-4	TRBJ2-7